This T cell receptor (beta chain) was captured in a study of T cell responses to AZD1222 COVID-19 vaccine. Regarding the study as a whole: Recipients of two AZD1222 doses showed rising Spike-specific TCR breadth and depth. Reports say nearly half of spike-specific TCRs go after unmutated variant regions. Dominant CD4 TCR responses targeted spike regions 160-218 and 743-854. Clonal diversity was possibly underestimated, and white British individuals and females predominated among donors.

Repertoires were generated with immunoSEQ multiplex PCR, while TCRdb's copy carries only in-frame clones and drops some. Of around 120,000 clones in the sample, roughly 89% were seen once. A single count supports this clone. Antigen: not known. Germline assignment: CDR1 LGHNA and CDR2 YNFKEQ. Trimming took 0 bases from V and 3 from J; bases not matched to a gene: 1. The CDR3 has 15 residues. The chain combines TRBV4-2 with TRBJ2-7; 11 positions agree with TRBD2. Sequencing was performed on peripheral blood, taken on day 0 of AZD1222 vaccination. This clonotype was sampled from an adult in good health. This CDR3 reads CASSQETSGSYEQYF. The CDR3 DNA sequence: TGTGCCAGCAGCCAAGAAACTAGCGGGAGCTACGAGCAGTACTTC.